Listed below are T cell receptor beta chains from one sample, sequenced in a study of regulatory T cells in long-lasting Graves disease. Each CDR3 protein gets one entry after TCRdb re-called the multiplex PCR reads with MiXCR. The data contain a few hundred thousand distinct CDR3 sequences, 20% to 30% of them singletons. The sequencing used peripheral blood mononuclear cells (PBMCs), collected when the disease was refractory, from a patient treated with antithyroid drugs. Receptors were obtained from a female donor with Graves disease. Each CDR3 is given with its conserved first and last residue. A D gene is named only where the DNA matches it firmly. Some rows mark clone size as missing; the rest say once, few, many or name a class of expanded clone.

CDR3 length	D gene	J gene	clone size	V gene	CDR3 protein	CDR3 DNA
15	NA	TRBJ1-1	few	TRBV3-1	CASSPGGGRATEAFF	TGTGCCAGCAGCCCCGGAGGAGGTCGCGCCACTGAAGCTTTCTTT
15	TRBD2	TRBJ2-3	NA	TRBV7-3	CASSRRGLESDTQYF	TGTGCCAGCAGCCGACGGGGACTAGAGTCAGATACGCAGTATTTT
11	NA	TRBJ2-2	NA	TRBV19	CASRYTGELFF	TGTGCCAGTAGGTACACCGGGGAGCTGTTTTTT
13	NA	TRBJ2-5	NA	TRBV20-1	CSARDLPEETQYF	TGCAGTGCTAGAGATCTTCCGGAGGAGACCCAGTACTTC
15	TRBD2	TRBJ2-2	many	TRBV6-1	CASGEAGVITGELFF	TGTGCCAGCGGAGAAGCGGGAGTGATAACCGGGGAGCTGTTTTTT
14	TRBD2	TRBJ2-2	few	TRBV12-3/TRBV12-4	CASSRSGAGGELFF	TGTGCCAGCAGCCGTAGCGGGGCGGGCGGGGAGCTGTTTTTT
16	TRBD1	TRBJ2-7	NA	TRBV6-5	CASSYSGQGAFYEQYF	TGTGCCAGCAGTTACTCGGGACAGGGGGCTTTCTACGAGCAGTACTTC
15	NA	TRBJ1-1	NA	TRBV19	CASSIAGTGTPEAFF	TGTGCCAGTAGTATAGCGGGCACAGGGACCCCTGAAGCTTTCTTT
15	TRBD1	TRBJ1-2	NA	TRBV20-1	CSARDRGTGWAGYTF	TGCAGTGCTAGAGATCGGGGGACAGGGTGGGCTGGCTACACCTTC
18	NA	TRBJ1-2	few	TRBV7-2	CASSLAPFMMGREHGYTF	TGTGCCAGCAGCTTAGCCCCCTTTATGATGGGGCGAGAGCATGGCTACACCTTC
16	NA	TRBJ2-5	NA	TRBV14	CASSQSLKGRQETQYF	TGTGCCAGCAGCCAAAGCCTAAAAGGAAGGCAAGAGACCCAGTACTTC
15	TRBD1	TRBJ2-7	NA	TRBV5-1	CASNQGAQPPYEQYF	TGCGCCAGCAATCAGGGGGCGCAGCCCCCCTACGAGCAGTACTTC
13	NA	TRBJ1-1	NA	TRBV24-1	CATRTRENTEAFF	TGTGCCACCAGAACCCGGGAGAACACTGAAGCTTTCTTT
19	NA	TRBJ2-3	few	TRBV20-1	CSAKSRKTRSFLHPDTQYF	TGCAGTGCAAAATCTCGGAAAACTCGCTCCTTCTTGCACCCAGATACGCAGTATTTT
16	TRBD1	TRBJ1-5	few	TRBV30	CAWRQGGIWSNQPQHF	TGTGCCTGGAGACAGGGGGGGATATGGAGCAATCAGCCCCAGCATTTT
15	NA	TRBJ2-7	few	TRBV6-1	CASSEGGSYSYEQYF	TGTGCCAGCAGTGAAGGCGGCAGTTACTCCTACGAGCAGTACTTC
15	NA	TRBJ1-1	many	TRBV12-3/TRBV12-4	CASSLMDFSGTEAFF	TGTGCCAGCAGTTTAATGGACTTCTCGGGCACTGAAGCTTTCTTT
14	TRBD2	TRBJ2-5	many	TRBV6-8	CASTHSGIAETQYF	TGTGCCAGCACCCATAGCGGGATAGCGGAGACCCAGTACTTC
16	TRBD1	TRBJ2-7	many	TRBV28	CASSYPGQGAEDEQYF	TGTGCCAGCAGTTACCCCGGCCAGGGGGCTGAGGACGAGCAGTACTTC
11	NA	TRBJ2-2	few	TRBV10-3	CAIQGTGELFF	TGTGCCATACAGGGAACCGGGGAGCTGTTTTTT
16	TRBD2	TRBJ2-7	many	TRBV20-1	CSARQMLAGRQGEQYF	TGCAGTGCCCGTCAAATGCTAGCGGGGAGGCAAGGCGAGCAGTACTTC
15	TRBD2	TRBJ2-1	few	TRBV11-3	CASSASGSSYNEQFF	TGTGCCAGCAGCGCTAGCGGGAGCTCCTACAATGAGCAGTTCTTC
14	NA	TRBJ2-7	few	TRBV14	CASSQYRRSYEQYF	TGTGCCAGCAGCCAATATCGCAGATCCTACGAGCAGTACTTC
14	TRBD1	TRBJ2-3	NA	TRBV7-2	CASSPSQDRVPGYF	TGTGCCAGCAGCCCTTCCCAAGACAGGGTACCGGGGTATTTT
14	NA	TRBJ1-2	NA	TRBV4-2	CASSQDRVNYGYTF	TGTGCCAGCAGCCAAGACAGGGTCAACTATGGCTACACCTTC
14	TRBD2	TRBJ2-7	few	TRBV20-1	CSAITSGVTYEQYF	TGCAGTGCTATAACTAGCGGGGTAACCTACGAGCAGTACTTC
14	TRBD2	TRBJ2-2	few	TRBV6-1	CASSRTSVAGELFF	TGTGCCAGCAGCCGGACTAGCGTAGCCGGGGAGCTGTTTTTT
14	NA	TRBJ1-6	many	TRBV11-2	CASSSLQGNSPLHF	TGTGCCAGCAGCTCACTGCAGGGTAATTCACCCCTCCACTTT
15	NA	TRBJ1-5	few	TRBV7-2	CASSSGRRGNQPQHF	TGTGCCAGCAGCTCAGGCCGGCGGGGCAATCAGCCCCAGCATTTT
15	TRBD1	TRBJ1-1	NA	TRBV7-2	CASSPHQGVSTEAFF	TGTGCCAGCAGCCCGCATCAGGGGGTTAGTACTGAAGCTTTCTTT
14	TRBD2	TRBJ2-7	many	TRBV12-3/TRBV12-4	CASSFAGGDYEQYF	TGTGCCAGCAGTTTCGCGGGAGGAGACTACGAGCAGTACTTC
15	TRBD1	TRBJ2-5	many	TRBV28	CASSSPGQGPETQYF	TGTGCCAGCAGTTCCCCGGGACAGGGTCCGGAGACCCAGTACTTC
14	NA	TRBJ1-2	many	TRBV20-1	CSARSNWALDGYTF	TGCAGTGCTAGGTCCAACTGGGCCCTTGATGGCTACACCTTC
15	NA	TRBJ2-2	many	TRBV7-2	CASSLASTNTGELFF	TGTGCCAGCAGCTTAGCCAGTACGAACACCGGGGAGCTGTTTTTT
14	NA	TRBJ2-7	NA	TRBV30	CAWSVGAANGEQYF	TGTGCCTGGAGTGTAGGGGCAGCGAATGGTGAGCAGTACTTC
10	NA	TRBJ2-5	many	TRBV28	CASSFRGLYF	TGTGCCAGCAGTTTTCGGGGCCTGTACTTC
15	TRBD2	TRBJ2-5	many	TRBV6-2/TRBV6-3	CASRQPPGLQETQYF	TGTGCCAGCAGACAACCTCCGGGACTACAAGAGACCCAGTACTTC
12	NA	TRBJ2-7	NA	TRBV5-5	CASSQVNYEQYF	TGTGCCAGCAGCCAAGTAAACTACGAGCAGTACTTC
19	TRBD2	TRBJ2-1	many	TRBV28	CASSSGLHSILAVTDEQFF	TGTGCCAGCAGTTCTGGACTTCACTCGATACTAGCGGTGACGGATGAGCAGTTCTTC
16	TRBD2	TRBJ2-1	NA	TRBV5-1	CASSFTGTSGHNEQFF	TGCGCCAGCAGCTTCACCGGGACTAGCGGACACAATGAGCAGTTCTTC
15	NA	TRBJ1-6	many	TRBV6-1	CASSGSTGFRSPLHF	TGTGCCAGCAGTGGCTCTACAGGGTTTCGGTCACCCCTCCACTTT
14	NA	TRBJ2-7	NA	TRBV5-1	CASSLGLGAYEQYF	TGCGCCAGCAGCCTAGGGCTGGGGGCCTACGAGCAGTACTTC
14	NA	TRBJ2-7	NA	TRBV6-5	CASSYSRSNYEQYF	TGTGCCAGCAGTTACTCTCGCAGCAACTACGAGCAGTACTTC
16	TRBD2	TRBJ2-2	NA	TRBV10-3	CAISALGLAETGELFF	TGTGCCATCAGTGCCCTGGGACTAGCGGAAACCGGGGAGCTGTTTTTT
12	NA	TRBJ2-7	NA	TRBV7-9	CASSRQTYEQYF	TGTGCCAGCAGCCGACAGACCTACGAGCAGTACTTC
15	TRBD1	TRBJ1-2	NA	TRBV5-1	CASSLEGQGNYGYTF	TGCGCCAGCAGCTTGGAGGGACAGGGGAACTATGGCTACACCTTC
12	TRBD2	TRBJ2-7	many	TRBV2	CASSAGLVEQYF	TGTGCCAGCAGTGCGGGACTAGTCGAGCAGTACTTC
16	NA	TRBJ1-1	few	TRBV7-2	CASSPRTVLVNTEAFF	TGTGCCAGCAGCCCTAGGACAGTTCTAGTCAACACTGAAGCTTTCTTT
15	NA	TRBJ1-1	NA	TRBV19	CASSGLQRMNTEAFF	TGTGCCAGTAGTGGGCTTCAACGAATGAACACTGAAGCTTTCTTT
13	NA	TRBJ1-1	NA	TRBV9	CASSVGGYTEAFF	TGTGCCAGCAGCGTCGGTGGCTACACTGAAGCTTTCTTT
14	NA	TRBJ1-5	NA	TRBV5-1	CASSLDTENQPQHF	TGCGCCAGCAGCTTGGATACAGAGAATCAGCCCCAGCATTTT
15	NA	TRBJ1-6	few	TRBV3-1	CASRRSDGKNSPLHF	TGTGCCAGCAGACGGAGCGACGGAAAAAATTCACCCCTCCACTTT
14	NA	TRBJ1-2	many	TRBV30	CARGHRIANYGYTF	TGTGCCCGGGGACACAGGATCGCTAACTATGGCTACACCTTC
12	NA	TRBJ2-1	many	TRBV30	CAWSAIASEQFF	TGTGCCTGGAGTGCGATAGCCTCTGAGCAGTTCTTC
15	TRBD1	TRBJ2-1	many	TRBV12-3/TRBV12-4	CASRPEGQGHNEQFF	TGTGCCAGCAGACCAGAGGGACAGGGACACAATGAGCAGTTCTTC